This is a list of T cell receptor beta chains from one sample in a study of cytomegalovirus exposure and HLA in healthy donors. Measured with immunoSEQ multiplex PCR; TCRdb has only the in-frame clones, and not every one. This table lists tens of thousands of clones. The specimen sequenced was PBMCs. The source of these receptors is a man aged 25 to 40 in good health and CMV-seronegative. The CDR3 runs from the conserved cysteine through the conserved F or W. The D gene is left open where the match is weak.

J	V	D	DNA	CDR3
TRBJ2-2	TRBV7-7	NA	TGTGCCAGCAGCCCTGGAGTCACCGGGGAGCTGTTTTTT	CASSPGVTGELFF
TRBJ1-2	TRBV6-6	NA	TGTGCCAGCAGTTACTCGAGGGAGTATGGCTACACCTTC	CASSYSREYGYTF
TRBJ2-5	TRBV10-1	TRBD2	TGCGCCAGCAGTGAGTCTAGCGGGGTGGGCCAGTACTTC	CASSESSGVGQYF
TRBJ2-1	TRBV5-4	NA	TGTGCCAGCAGCTCCGACACATACAATGAGCAGTTCTTC	CASSSDTYNEQFF
TRBJ2-1	TRBV5-4	NA	TGTGCCAGCAGCCCGGGGAATGAGCAGTTCTTC	CASSPGNEQFF
TRBJ2-3	TRBV6-6	NA	TGTGCCAGCAGTTACTCTACTTACACAGATACGCAGTATTTT	CASSYSTYTDTQYF
TRBJ2-7	TRBV4-3	TRBD1	TGCGCCAGCAGCCGGGACAGCACCTACGAGCAGTACTTC	CASSRDSTYEQYF
TRBJ1-1	TRBV27	NA	TGTGCCAGTCACGCCCGGTCTTCCCGGAGCACTGAAGCTTTCTTT	CASHARSSRSTEAFF
TRBJ2-7	TRBV10-3	TRBD1	TGTGCCATCAGTGAGTTAGGGACAGCCTCCTCCTACGAGCAGTACTTC	CAISELGTASSYEQYF
TRBJ1-4	TRBV7-2	TRBD1	TGTGCCAGCAGCCGACAGGGGCAGCCTAATGAAAAACTGTTTTTT	CASSRQGQPNEKLFF
TRBJ2-7	TRBV7-8	TRBD1	TGTGCCAGCAGCTTAGCCAACAGGGGCCTGCCTAGCGAGCAGTACTTC	CASSLANRGLPSEQYF
TRBJ1-5	TRBV19	TRBD1	TGTGCCAGTAGTACAAGACAGGGTGGTTTAGGTCAGCCCCAGCATTTT	CASSTRQGGLGQPQHF
TRBJ2-1	TRBV19	TRBD2	TGTGCCAGTAGTGACGGCGGGGGGTTGAATGAGCAGTTCTTC	CASSDGGGLNEQFF
TRBJ2-5	TRBV29-1	TRBD1	TGCAGCGGGGGACAGGGGTCCTCGGCCCAGTACTTC	CSGGQGSSAQYF
TRBJ2-1	TRBV18	NA	TGTGCCAGCTCACCACCGTCCGACAATGAGCAGTTCTTC	CASSPPSDNEQFF
TRBJ1-2	TRBV7-2	NA	TGTGCCAGCAGCGCAAGGGGGGGACCGAACTATGGCTACACCTTC	CASSARGGPNYGYTF
TRBJ1-2	TRBV27	NA	TGTGCCAGCTGGGGGGTGGGGATTACCTATGGCTACACCTTC	CASWGVGITYGYTF
TRBJ2-3	TRBV7-9	NA	TGTGCCACGGGAGTCACAGATACGCAGTATTTT	CATGVTDTQYF
TRBJ1-1	TRBV7-2	NA	TGTGCCAGCCTAGGTACTGAAGCTTTCTTT	CASLGTEAFF
TRBJ2-7	TRBV7-8	NA	TGTGCCAGCAGCTTAGGATCGGGACAAAACTACGAGCAGTACTTC	CASSLGSGQNYEQYF
TRBJ2-1	TRBV6-5	NA	TGTGCCAGCAGTTATTTGGACCCGGGGTACAATGAGCAGTTCTTC	CASSYLDPGYNEQFF
TRBJ2-2	TRBV14	TRBD1	TGTGCCAGCAGTCCACAGGGGGCGGCCGGGGAGCTGTTTTTT	CASSPQGAAGELFF
TRBJ2-5	TRBV7-9	TRBD2	TGTGCCAGCAACCGGCGGGGGTACCAAGAGACCCAGTACTTC	CASNRRGYQETQYF
TRBJ1-5	TRBV19	NA	TGTGCCAGTAGTGGTCAGGGGTCGACCAATCAGCCCCAGCATTTT	CASSGQGSTNQPQHF
TRBJ2-7	TRBV7-2	NA	TGTGCCAGCAGGAGCGGGACAACAGCCTACGAGCAGTACTTC	CASRSGTTAYEQYF
TRBJ2-7	TRBV27	TRBD1	TGTGCCAGCCAACACGGAACAGGGGGCAGCTACGAGCAGTACTTC	CASQHGTGGSYEQYF
TRBJ2-1	TRBV27	NA	TGTGCCAGCACCCTATCACGGCAGGGTGGGAATGAGCAGTTCTTC	CASTLSRQGGNEQFF